Listed below are T cell receptor beta chains from one sample, sequenced in a study of TIL therapy for anti-PD-1-resistant metastatic lung cancer. Some clones are missing from TCRdb's copy, which holds only in-frame ones; the method was immunoSEQ multiplex PCR. The table has tens of thousands of clones, around 86% seen once; the top ten hold approximately 5.1%. The sample here was blood, taken at baseline. These receptors all stem from a person aged 25 to 80 with non-small cell lung cancer. Each CDR3 is given with its conserved first and last residue. The D gene is left open where the match is weak. Expanded clones get a size class; other rows say once, few or many, or leave the size out.

>TRBJ2-2|TRBV7-8|NA|TRBD2
CASSRTSLSPGELFF
TGTGCCAGCAGCCGGACTAGTCTTAGCCCCGGGGAGCTGTTTTTT
>TRBJ2-6|TRBV11-2|NA|TRBD1
CASSTWTGGFLGRENVLTF
TGTGCCAGCAGCACCTGGACAGGGGGCTTCCTTGGGCGGGAGAACGTCCTGACTTTC
>TRBJ2-1|TRBV27|NA|NA
CASSSWGVSYNEQFF
TGTGCCAGCAGTTCCTGGGGGGTGTCCTACAATGAGCAGTTCTTC
>TRBJ2-6|TRBV6-4|NA|NA
CASSEDREGSGANVLTF
TGTGCCAGCAGTGAGGACAGGGAGGGCTCTGGGGCCAACGTCCTGACTTTC
>TRBJ1-5|TRBV12-3/TRBV12-4|NA|NA
CASTLGGQPQHF
TGTGCCAGCACCCTAGGGGGTCAGCCCCAGCATTTT
>TRBJ2-7|TRBV5-1|NA|NA
CASSATVGGASEQYF
TGCGCCAGCAGCGCCACCGTTGGCGGGGCCTCCGAGCAGTACTTC
>TRBJ2-2|TRBV5-1|NA|NA
CASSLDNLGAGELFF
TGCGCCAGCAGCTTGGATAACTTGGGGGCCGGGGAGCTGTTTTTT
>TRBJ2-1|TRBV6-2/TRBV6-3|NA|TRBD1
CASSYSGTGTYNEQFF
TGTGCCAGCAGTTACTCGGGGACAGGCACCTACAATGAGCAGTTCTTC
>TRBJ2-3|TRBV7-7|NA|NA
CASSPSPGHSTDTQYF
TGTGCTAGCAGCCCATCCCCAGGGCATAGCACAGATACGCAGTATTTT
>TRBJ2-3|TRBV24-1|NA|NA
CATSLDLGDIDTQYF
TGTGCCACCAGTCTCGATCTGGGGGACATAGATACGCAGTATTTT
>TRBJ2-1|TRBV9|once|NA
CASNQGMNEQFF
TGTGCCAGCAACCAGGGTATGAATGAGCAGTTCTTC
>TRBJ2-7|TRBV6-5|NA|NA
CASSYGPGSDEQYF
TGTGCCAGCAGTTACGGCCCGGGATCGGACGAGCAGTACTTC
>TRBJ1-2|TRBV3-1/TRBV3-2|NA|NA
CASSFRPYGYTF
TGTGCCAGCAGCTTTCGGCCCTATGGCTACACCTTC
>TRBJ1-2|TRBV10-3|NA|NA
CAISARGGNYGYTF
TGTGCCATCAGTGCCAGGGGTGGGAACTATGGCTACACCTTC
>TRBJ2-1|TRBV19|NA|NA
CASSNGQGRNEQFF
TGTGCCAGTAGCAATGGCCAGGGGAGGAATGAGCAGTTCTTC
>TRBJ2-2|TRBV4-2|NA|TRBD2
CASSRQKAGGTGELFF
TGTGCCAGCAGCCGCCAAAAGGCGGGGGGGACCGGGGAGCTGTTTTTT
>TRBJ2-1|TRBV12-3/TRBV12-4|once|NA
CASSFGGWYEQFF
TGTGCCAGCAGTTTTGGGGGTTGGTATGAGCAGTTCTTC
>TRBJ2-7|TRBV27|NA|TRBD1
CASSLRDRGNEQYF
TGTGCCAGCAGTTTAAGGGACAGGGGAAACGAGCAGTACTTC
>TRBJ2-2|TRBV28|few|TRBD2
CASSLPLGLASFNTGELFF
TGTGCCAGCAGTTTACCCCTAGGACTAGCGAGTTTTAACACCGGGGAGCTGTTTTTT
>TRBJ1-5|TRBV4-3|NA|TRBD1
CASSQDDRGNQPQHF
TGCGCCAGCAGCCAGGACGACAGGGGAAATCAGCCCCAGCATTTT
>TRBJ2-3|TRBV7-2|NA|TRBD2
CASSSQAGRTQYF
TGTGCCAGCAGCTCCCAAGCCGGGAGGACGCAGTATTTT
>TRBJ2-7|TRBV19|NA|NA
CASSSSFSRTTYEQYF
TGTGCCAGTAGTAGCTCCTTCAGTCGGACAACCTACGAGCAGTACTTC
>TRBJ1-3|TRBV18|few|TRBD1
CASSPYGQGHTIYF
TGTGCCAGCTCACCGTATGGACAGGGGCACACCATATATTTT
>TRBJ2-1|TRBV19|NA|NA
CASSIDDIAYNEQFF
TGTGCCAGTAGTATAGATGATATCGCCTACAATGAGCAGTTCTTC
>TRBJ1-4|TRBV7-9|once|TRBD1
CASSFDRGWEKLFF
TGTGCCAGCAGCTTTGACAGGGGTTGGGAAAAACTGTTTTTT
>TRBJ2-5|TRBV4-3|NA|TRBD2
CASSQVLAGGPQTQYF
TGCGCCAGCAGCCAGGTTTTAGCGGGGGGGCCTCAGACCCAGTACTTC
>TRBJ2-2|TRBV5-6|few|NA
CASSLEGNTGELFF
TGTGCCAGCAGCTTGGAGGGGAACACCGGGGAGCTGTTTTTT